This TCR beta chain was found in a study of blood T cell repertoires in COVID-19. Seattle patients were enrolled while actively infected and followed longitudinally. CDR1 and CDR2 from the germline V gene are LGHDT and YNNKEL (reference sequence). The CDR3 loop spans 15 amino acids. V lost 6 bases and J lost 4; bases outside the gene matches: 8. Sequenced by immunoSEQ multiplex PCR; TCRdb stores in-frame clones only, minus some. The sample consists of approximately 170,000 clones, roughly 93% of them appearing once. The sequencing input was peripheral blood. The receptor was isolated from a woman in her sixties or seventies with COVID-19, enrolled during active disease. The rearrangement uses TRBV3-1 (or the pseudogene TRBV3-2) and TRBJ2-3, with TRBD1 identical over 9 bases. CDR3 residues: CASSPDRGSPDTQYF. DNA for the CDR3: TGTGCCAGCAGTCCGGACAGGGGTAGTCCAGATACGCAGTATTTT.